This TCR beta chain was sequenced in a study of T cell repertoires in cytomegalovirus infection. One entry per CDR3 protein results from TCRdb running MiXCR on the reads. The sample yields hundreds of thousands of distinct CDR3 sequences, around 35% seen once. The sample holds many counts of this clonotype. Its cognate antigen is unknown. Between the trimmed V and J ends, which lost 8 bases and 0 bases, there was a span of 8 bases. The CDR3 covers 13 residues. CDR1 is SGHTA, CDR2 FQGNSA, per germline. The J gene is TRBJ1-3, the V gene TRBV7-2; D gene uncertain. The sequenced sample was cultured PBMCs, obtained from culture after CMV antigen stimulation. The receptor was derived from a human donor in good health (CMV status not recorded). Some clones in this sample may be carry-over from other donors' samples. CDR3 nucleotide sequence: TGTGCCAGCGCGAGTTCCTCTGGAAACACCATATATTTT. Amino acids: CASASSSGNTIYF.